This TCR beta chain comes out of a study of blood T cell repertoires in COVID-19 (dated by TCRdb to 2018 to 2021). For the wider study: Samples covering the acute and convalescent phases of COVID-19 were provided by collaborators in the United States, Italy and Spain. The material from the prospective study consisted of cDNA or gDNA derived from T cells, B-cell-depleted T cells, or PBMCs. Deeply sampled blood TCRbeta repertoires from subjects exposed to, actively infected with, or recovered from COVID-19 were included in the dataset. The repertoires were released in a freely available public database meant as a resource for research on the immune response to SARS-CoV-2. Samples were obtained from the ongoing ImmuneRACE study (first 160 participants) and from approximately 1,200 subjects provided by 6 global collaborators. The sample metadata nearly always contained a de-identified subject ID, COVID-19 status, age in years and sex. HLA class I and class II types, where available, came from metadata supplied by the sample provider rather than from assay-based typing.

This clone showed up just once. What this receptor recognizes is not known. Per-nucleotide qualities are absent, and no much larger clonotype sits a single base away. The immunoSEQ Assay, a bias-controlled multiplex PCR, was used to amplify TCRbeta CDR3 regions from genomic DNA. The original methods were these. The number of nucleated cells in each sample was estimated from the amplification of reference gene primers within the assay. To quantify the absolute abundance of each unique TCRbeta CDR3 rearrangement, sequence reads were collapsed and filtered. Productive Simpson clonality was computed per sample as the square root of Simpson's diversity index over productive rearrangements. The source is immuneACCESS, and TCRdb retained only in-frame sequences with V and J called. Part of the clones is not carried over; for the studies checked, unresolved V genes explain less than half of this, and the remainder is unexplained. V and J calls and clone size follow that table, whereas D and trimming were derived from the DNA. The sample includes 200,000 to 250,000 clones, with about 85% observed a single time. The ten largest make up 1.9% of the sample.

The V end loses 6 bases and the J end loses 2 bases, and a stretch of 19 bases separates them. CDR1 MNHEY and CDR2 SVGEGT were looked up in the germline V gene. Reading from cysteine to phenylalanine, the CDR3 counts 16 amino acids. Only CDR3 DNA remains: 48 bases, in frame from the first base. Study-wide findings and limitations: The amount of clinical and demographic metadata varied by source and participant and was provided uncurated.

Samples from volunteer blood donors who had recovered from COVID-19 were contributed by a second Seattle source. Collaborating institutions collected whole blood in K2EDTA tubes following their own protocols. Collaborator samples were shipped for TCRbeta analysis as frozen whole blood, isolated PBMCs, or DNA extracted from either sample type. The V gene is TRBV6-2 or TRBV6-3 and the J gene is TRBJ2-5; TRBD1 is perhaps the D gene, given 6 matching bases. Material: peripheral blood. This TCR derives from a man aged 25-45 years who had recovered from COVID-19. The CDR3 amino acid sequence is: CASRPRDWGRQETQYF. At the DNA level, the sequence is TGTGCCAGCAGGCCTCGAGACTGGGGGCGGCAAGAGACCCAGTACTTC.